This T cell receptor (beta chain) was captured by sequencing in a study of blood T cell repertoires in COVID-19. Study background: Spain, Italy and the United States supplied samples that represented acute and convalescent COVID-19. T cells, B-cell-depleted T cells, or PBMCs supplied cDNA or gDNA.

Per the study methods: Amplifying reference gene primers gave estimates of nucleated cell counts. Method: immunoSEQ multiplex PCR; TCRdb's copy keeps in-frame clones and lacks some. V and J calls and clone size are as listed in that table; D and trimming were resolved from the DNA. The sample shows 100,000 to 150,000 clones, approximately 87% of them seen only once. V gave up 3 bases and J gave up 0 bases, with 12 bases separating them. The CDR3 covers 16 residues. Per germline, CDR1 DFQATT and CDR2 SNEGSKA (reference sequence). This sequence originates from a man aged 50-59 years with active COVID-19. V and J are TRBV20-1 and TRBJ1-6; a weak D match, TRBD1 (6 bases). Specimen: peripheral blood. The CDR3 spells CSASGGLSSYNSPLHF. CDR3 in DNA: TGCAGTGCTAGTGGGGGCCTGAGCTCCTATAATTCACCCCTCCACTTT.